A single sample gave rise to the 31 T cell receptor beta chains below, sequenced in a study of hypomethylating agent response in myelodysplastic syndrome. Method: immunoSEQ multiplex PCR; TCRdb's copy keeps in-frame clones and lacks some. The data hold approximately 5,500 clones, with approximately 82% observed a single time. This specimen was bone marrow, taken before or after starting hypomethylating agent treatment for myelodysplastic syndrome (not recorded which). The receptors were sampled from a human donor with myelodysplastic syndrome.

The chain carries TRBV6-6 and TRBJ2-7, with D tentatively TRBD2 (6 bases). The germline CDR1 and CDR2 sequences are MNHNY and SVGAGI (reference sequence). V lost 8 bases to trimming and J lost 7 bases, with 12 bases between them. This CDR3 region has 11 residues. In nucleotides, the CDR3 is TGTGCCAGCTCGGGGGAAGGGGAGCAGTACGTC. It yields the protein CASSGEGEQYV.

The chain carries TRBV19 and TRBJ2-2; 9 positions agree with TRBD2. The trim removed 4 bases at V and 5 bases at J, leaving 2 bases unmatched. CDR1 LNHDA and CDR2 SQIVND come from the germline V gene (reference sequence). The CDR3 sequence is 14 residues long. CDR3 nucleotides: TGTGCCAGTAGTACCGGACTAGCGACCGGGGAGCTGTTTTTT. This sequence encodes CASSTGLATGELFF.

CDR3 sequence (DNA): TGTGCCTGGAGTCTCCTTGACGGGAATTCACCCCTCCACTTT. Translated: CAWSLLDGNSPLHF. This chain links TRBV30 with TRBJ1-6; D uncertain. The CDR3 loop spans 14 amino acids. Trimming removed 2 bases at V and 7 bases at J, with 12 bases between. Germline values: CDR1 GTSNPN, CDR2 SVGIG (reference sequence).

The rearrangement joins TRBV18 to TRBJ2-7; D tentatively reads TRBD1 or TRBD2 (5 bases each). Germline V lookup: CDR1 KGHSH, CDR2 LQKENI. The length of the CDR3 is 17 residues. Trimming took off 2 bases at V and 1 base at J, with 18 bases between the two ends. CDR3 sequence reads: CASSPWRTFSFSYEQYV. The DNA for the CDR3 is TGTGCCAGCTCACCATGGAGGACATTTTCATTTTCCTACGAGCAGTACGTC.

V and J are TRBV6-1 and TRBJ2-1; 10 bases match TRBD1. This CDR3 contains 13 residues. V shed 7 bases, J shed 10 bases, and the junction held 7 bases outside the gene matches. Germline assignment: CDR1 MNHNS and CDR2 SASEGT. CDR3 protein: CASTLDRGREQFF. The CDR3 DNA follows: TGTGCCAGCACCCTTGACAGGGGGCGAGAGCAGTTCTTC.

The chain carries TRBV19 and TRBJ1-4; D call uncertain. Germline V gene lookup returns CDR1 LNHDA and CDR2 SQIVND (reference sequence). The CDR3 sequence is 16 residues long. Trimming shortened V by 3 bases and J by 5 bases, and 16 bases separated the two germline ends. The CDR3 protein is CASSILVGKQNEKLFF. For the CDR3, the DNA is TGTGCCAGTAGTATTCTGGTGGGGAAACAGAATGAAAAACTGTTTTTT.

V usage is TRBV5-1 and J usage is TRBJ1-2; tentative D call: TRBD1 (6 bases). Trimming stripped 4 bases from V and 8 bases from J, with 21 bases between. The CDR3 has 15 amino acids. Germline assignment: CDR1 SGHRS and CDR2 YFSETQ. The CDR3 loop reads CASSPGRGALGGYTF. The CDR3 coding sequence is TGCGCCAGCAGCCCTGGCCGGGGGGCGCTCGGAGGCTACACCTTC.

The chain joins TRBV19 to TRBJ2-1; 9 bases match TRBD1. The CDR3 contains 14 residues. Germline V gene sequence: CDR1 LNHDA, CDR2 SQIVND (reference sequence). V lost 5 bases and J lost 9; bases outside the gene matches: 8. CDR3 region: CASSSRTGVSEQFF. CDR3 in DNA: TGTGCCAGTAGTTCCCGGACAGGGGTCAGTGAGCAGTTCTTC.

The CDR3 sequence: CASSVSAIRDIQYF. CDR3 nucleotides: TGTGCCAGCAGCGTATCGGCAATTCGGGACATTCAGTACTTC. This chain uses TRBV9 with TRBJ2-4; D uncertain. Germline loops: CDR1 SGDLS, CDR2 YYNGEE. The V gene lost 1 base and the J gene lost 8 bases, with 13 bases spanning the gap. This CDR3 has 14 residues.

The chain has TRBV21-1 and TRBJ1-4. TRBV21-1 is classified as a pseudogene. There are 12 residues in the CDR3. CDR3 region: CASRWGREKLFF. DNA for the CDR3: TGTGCCAGCCGTTGGGGGAGGGAAAAACTGTTTTTT.

The rearrangement uses TRBV27 and TRBJ1-2; 9 bases fit TRBD1. The CDR3 has 14 residues. Trimming took 5 bases from V and 3 from J; bases not matched to a gene: 4. Germline CDR1 is MNHEY and CDR2 is SMNVEV (reference sequence). The CDR3 protein is CASSPGDRDYGYTF. The CDR3 DNA is TGTGCCAGCAGTCCCGGGGACAGGGACTATGGCTACACCTTC.

The chain couples TRBV29-1 to TRBJ2-2; D may be TRBD1 (6 bases). Trimming removed 8 bases at V and 2 bases at J, with 24 bases between. Germline values: CDR1 SQVTM, CDR2 ANQGSEA. This CDR3 region has 17 residues. The CDR3 here is CSPPGAGVRPNTGELFF. In DNA, the CDR3 is TGCAGCCCCCCCGGGGCAGGGGTACGCCCTAACACCGGGGAGCTGTTTTTT.

This clone has a handful of counts. V and J are TRBV7-9 and TRBJ2-7; 7 bases map to TRBD1. Germline CDR1 is SEHNR and CDR2 is FQNEAQ (reference sequence). The CDR3 spans 13 residues. The J segment lost 4 bases and the V segment lost 6 bases, leaving 6 bases of the junction unmatched. DNA of the CDR3: TGTGCCAGCAGTTTACAGGGGACGTACGAGCAGTACTTC. It codes for CASSLQGTYEQYF.

The chain carries TRBV29-1 and TRBJ2-1; tentatively, D is TRBD1 (5 bases). Germline CDR1 and CDR2: SQVTM and ANQGSEA. The CDR3 extends over 13 amino acids. CDR3 DNA: TGCAGTGCCAAACAGGACTCCTACAATGAGCAGTTCTTC. Translated: CSAKQDSYNEQFF.

This clone has only a few counts. The chain uses TRBV5-4 and TRBJ1-1, with D maybe TRBD1 (5 bases). The CDR3 consists of 14 residues. Germline V gene lookup returns CDR1 SGHNT and CDR2 YYREEE (reference sequence). Deletions cut 4 bases from V and 5 bases from J, with 15 bases between. The CDR3 loop is CASSGGGGRTEAFF. As DNA, the CDR3 is TGTGCCAGCAGCGGCGGGGGGGGGAGGACTGAAGCTTTCTTT.

This chain uses TRBV7-9 with TRBJ1-2, with TRBD1 matching over 11 bases. The junction had 12 bases not matched to a gene; V was cut back by 5 bases and J by 7 bases. This CDR3 is 16 amino acids long. The germline V gene encodes CDR1 SEHNR and CDR2 FQNEAQ (reference sequence). The CDR3 bases are TGTGCCAGCAGCAAACGGGGACAGGGGGAATGGGGTGGCTACACCTTC. Translated: CASSKRGQGEWGGYTF.

The chain uses TRBV4-1 and TRBJ2-1; 7 bases align to TRBD2. The V segment lost 5 bases and the J segment 1 base; nucleotides outside the gene matches: 5. This CDR3 comprises 15 residues. Germline CDR1 and CDR2: MGHRA and YSYEKL. This chain's CDR3 is CASSKREGSYNEQFF. The CDR3 DNA follows: TGCGCCAGCAGCAAAAGGGAGGGATCCTACAATGAGCAGTTCTTC.

The CDR3 DNA follows: TGTGCCTGGAGCAGGGGACAGCTCGGCTACACCTTC. Encoded protein: CAWSRGQLGYTF. The chain uses TRBV30 and TRBJ1-2, with 7 positions matching TRBD1. V shed 3 bases, J shed 8 bases, and the junction held 6 bases outside the gene matches. The germline V gene encodes CDR1 GTSNPN and CDR2 SVGIG (reference sequence). The CDR3 consists of 12 residues.

The V call is TRBV18, the J call TRBJ2-3; 10 bases agree with TRBD2. V lost 3 bases to trimming and J lost 2 bases; unmatched junction nucleotides: 5. There are 16 residues in the CDR3. The germline gives CDR1 KGHSH, CDR2 LQKENI. CDR3 loop: CASSPPSGGLTDTQYF. The CDR3 DNA reads as TGTGCCAGCTCACCGCCTAGCGGGGGCCTCACAGATACGCAGTATTTT.

This clone is medium-sized (0.01 to 0.1%) by share. The rearrangement uses TRBV11-2 and TRBJ2-7, with a possible D match to TRBD2 (5 bases). Germline V CDR1 and CDR2: SGHAT, FQNNGV. The V gene lost 2 bases and the J gene lost 3 bases, with 8 bases spanning the gap. This CDR3 contains 13 residues. CDR3 sequence reads: CASSLTRGYEQYF. The CDR3 nucleotides read TGTGCCAGCAGCTTAACTAGAGGCTACGAGCAGTACTTC.

The V and J genes are TRBV5-8 and TRBJ1-6, with TRBD1 as a possible D gene (6 bases). Germline values: CDR1 SGHTS, CDR2 YDEGEE. This CDR3 region has 15 residues. V shed 3 bases and J shed 14 bases, with 21 bases lying between them. Here the CDR3 reads CASSSFAGATSSLHF. CDR3 nucleotides: TGTGCCAGCAGCTCTTTTGCAGGGGCTACAAGCTCCCTCCACTTT.

The rearrangement joins TRBV4-1 to TRBJ1-2; D perhaps matches TRBD1 (6 bases). The CDR3 has 14 amino acids. Germline V gives CDR1 MGHRA, CDR2 YSYEKL. V dropped 1 base and J dropped 4 bases, with 10 bases sitting between them. CDR3 nucleotides: TGCGCCAGCAGCCAAGGGAGGGGGGCCTATGGCTACACCTTC. Translated: CASSQGRGAYGYTF.

This chain uses TRBV7-2 with TRBJ2-7; D is unresolved. Germline V CDR1 and CDR2: SGHTA, FQGNSA. Deletions cut 5 bases from V and 9 bases from J, with 26 bases between. This CDR3 is 16 amino acids long. CDR3 in DNA: TGTGCCAGCAGCATATGGACGTCAACAAGATCCCTAGGGCAGTACGTC. This encodes CASSIWTSTRSLGQYV.

The chain combines TRBV5-1 with TRBJ1-1; 7 nucleotides match TRBD1. The V and J ends lost 3 bases and 4 bases, in that order; junction bases with no gene match: 18. From germline, CDR1 is SGHRS and CDR2 YFSETQ. This CDR3 comprises 18 residues. The CDR3 nucleotides read TGCGCCAGCAGCTCCGATAGAGGGGGCTCCCCGAGGGGCACTGAAGCTTTCTTT. Translation gives CASSSDRGGSPRGTEAFF.

This clone came up once. The rearrangement links TRBV19 to TRBJ2-3; maybe TRBD2 (5 bases). The V end was cut by 7 bases, the J end by 2 bases, with 13 bases between. This CDR3 contains 14 residues. Germline V CDR1 and CDR2: LNHDA, SQIVND (reference sequence). CDR3 region: CASMSGRATDTQYF. The CDR3 DNA reads as TGTGCCAGTATGTCTGGGCGGGCCACAGATACGCAGTATTTT. The full variable domain, its missing parts supplied by reference TRBV19 and TRBJ2-3, is DGGITQSPKYLFRKEGQNVTLSCEQNLNHDAMYWYRQDPGQGLRLIYYSQIVNDFQKGDIAEGYSVSREKKESFPLTVTSAQKNPTAFYLCASMSGRATDTQYFGPGTRLTVL.

CDR3 amino acids: CAWRASGAVDTQYF. CDR3 nucleotide sequence: TGTGCCTGGAGGGCTAGCGGGGCCGTAGATACGCAGTATTTT. The chain couples TRBV30 to TRBJ2-3; 9 nucleotides match TRBD2. The CDR3 consists of 14 residues. Germline V gene lookup returns CDR1 GTSNPN and CDR2 SVGIG (reference sequence). V trimming: 3 bases; J trimming: 5 bases; junction bases outside the gene matches: 6.

This clone was picked up one time. The chain carries TRBV21-1 and TRBJ2-7; the DNA was not used to check the table's D call, TRBD1. TRBV21-1 is deemed a pseudogene. This CDR3 comprises 16 residues. The CDR3 reads CASSTLRGRSSYEQYV. CDR3 bases: TGTGCCAGCAGCACACTCAGGGGACGAAGCTCCTACGAGCAGTACGTC.

V is TRBV10-1 and J is TRBJ1-1, with 7 bases matching TRBD1. The V segment lost 4 bases and the J segment 10 bases; nucleotides outside the gene matches: 6. This CDR3 contains 12 residues. The germline V gene encodes CDR1 WNHNN and CDR2 SYGVQD (reference sequence). CDR3: CASSGNRGVAFF. The CDR3 nucleotides are TGCGCCAGCAGTGGGAACAGGGGTGTAGCTTTCTTT.

V and J are TRBV2 and TRBJ2-1; D might be TRBD1 (5 bases). The ends were cut back, 2 bases at V and 8 bases at J, with 13 bases in the middle. The CDR3 covers 14 residues. CDR1 and CDR2 (germline): SNHLY, FYNNEI. The CDR3 DNA reads as TGTGCCAGCAGTGAATTGGGGTGGGGCGATGAGCAGTTCTTC. Translation gives CASSELGWGDEQFF. Full variable domain (remainder filled in from reference TRBV2 and TRBJ2-1): EPEVTQTPSHQVTQMGQEVILRCVPISNHLYFYWYRQILGQKVEFLVSFYNNEISEKSEIFDDQFSVERPDGSNFTLKIRSTKLEDSAMYFCASSELGWGDEQFFGPGTRLTVL.

This chain joins TRBV4-1 and TRBJ2-2; D uncertain. The germline V and J ends were trimmed by 1 base and 10 bases, with 7 bases remaining between them. Germline loops: CDR1 MGHRA, CDR2 YSYEKL. This CDR3 spans 12 amino acids. Written as DNA, the CDR3 is TGCGCCAGCAGCCAAGTGTTTGAGGAGCTGTTTTTT. It specifies CASSQVFEELFF.

The chain is built from TRBV15 and TRBJ2-1, with TRBD1 as a possible D gene (6 bases). V shed 5 bases and J shed 2 bases, with 10 bases lying between them. CDR3 length: 14 amino acids. CDR1 is LNHNV and CDR2 is YYDKDF in the germline V gene (reference sequence). The CDR3 sequence: CATSESGAYNEQFF. CDR3 DNA sequence: TGTGCCACCAGCGAATCAGGGGCCTACAATGAGCAGTTCTTC.